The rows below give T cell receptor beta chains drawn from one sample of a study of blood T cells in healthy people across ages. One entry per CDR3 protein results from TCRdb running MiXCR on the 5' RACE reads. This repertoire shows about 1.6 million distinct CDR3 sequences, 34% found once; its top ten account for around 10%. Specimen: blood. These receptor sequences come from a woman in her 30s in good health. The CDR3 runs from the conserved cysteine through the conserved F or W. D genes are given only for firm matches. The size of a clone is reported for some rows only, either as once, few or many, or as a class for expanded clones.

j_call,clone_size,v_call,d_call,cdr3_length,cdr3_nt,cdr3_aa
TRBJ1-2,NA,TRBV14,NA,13,TGTGCCAGCAGCCAACAGGAAGCAGGTGGCTACACCTTC,CASSQQEAGGYTF
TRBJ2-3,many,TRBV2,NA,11,TGTGCCAGCAGTGAAAGGGAAGGGCAGTATTTT,CASSEREGQYF
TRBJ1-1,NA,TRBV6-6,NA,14,TGTGCCAGCAGCCTACAGGGTTGGAACACTGAAGCTTTCTTT,CASSLQGWNTEAFF
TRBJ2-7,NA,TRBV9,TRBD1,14,TGTGCCAGCAGCGAGGGGACAGGGTATAGCGAGCAGTACTTC,CASSEGTGYSEQYF
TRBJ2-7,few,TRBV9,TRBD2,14,TGTGCCAGCAGCGTACGCGGGAGCAAGGACGAGCAGTACTTC,CASSVRGSKDEQYF
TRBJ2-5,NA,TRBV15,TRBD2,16,TGTGCCACCAGCGGATCGAGACTAGCGGGGGGTTATGAGCAGTACTTC,CATSGSRLAGGYEQYF
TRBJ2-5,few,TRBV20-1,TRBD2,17,TGCAGTGCCACCCAAGCCTTGTCTAGCGGTTTCCAGGAGACCCAGTACTTC,CSATQALSSGFQETQYF
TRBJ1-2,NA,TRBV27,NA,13,TGTGCCAGCAGTTTCTCCGCCAGCTATGGCTACACCTTC,CASSFSASYGYTF
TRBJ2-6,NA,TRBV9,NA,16,TGTGCCAGCAGCGGCTGGGATATCTCTGGGGCCAACGTCCTGACTTTC,CASSGWDISGANVLTF
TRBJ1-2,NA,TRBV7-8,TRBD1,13,TGTGCCAGCAGTTGGGACAGAACCTATGGCTACACCTTC,CASSWDRTYGYTF
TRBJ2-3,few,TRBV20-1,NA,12,TGCAGTGCTAGTCCAACAGGAGATACGCAGTATTTT,CSASPTGDTQYF
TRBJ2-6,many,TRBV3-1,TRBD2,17,TGTGCCAGCAGCCAACTAGCGGGAGGATCTGGGGCCAACGTCCTGACTTTC,CASSQLAGGSGANVLTF
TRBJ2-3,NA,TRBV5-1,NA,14,TGCGCCAGCAGCGGGGCCGTCCGCACAGATACGCAGTATTTT,CASSGAVRTDTQYF
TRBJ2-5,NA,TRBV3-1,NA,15,TGTGCCGGCAGCCAAATCATGTACGGGCAAGAGACCCAGTACTTC,CAGSQIMYGQETQYF
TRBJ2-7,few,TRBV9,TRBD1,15,TGTGCCAGCAGCGTAGATGGGACAGGGACCCACGAGCAGTACTTC,CASSVDGTGTHEQYF
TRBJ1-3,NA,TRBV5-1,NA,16,TGCGCCAGCAGCTTGGAGACCAGAGGGTCTGGAAACACCATATATTTT,CASSLETRGSGNTIYF
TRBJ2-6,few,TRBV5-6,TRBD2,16,TGTGCCAGCAGCAAAACCGGGGGGGCTGGGGCCAACGTCCTGACTTTC,CASSKTGGAGANVLTF
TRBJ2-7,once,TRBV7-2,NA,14,TGTGCCAGCAGCTTTTCCCTAGGAACCTACGAGCAGTACTTC,CASSFSLGTYEQYF
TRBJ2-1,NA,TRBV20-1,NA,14,TGCAGTGCTAGTAGCTTCGTTTCATACAATGAGCAGTTCTTC,CSASSFVSYNEQFF
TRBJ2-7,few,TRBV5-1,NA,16,TGCGCCAGCAGCTTGCAGGTAGGAGGGGGCGCGTACGAGCAGTACTTC,CASSLQVGGGAYEQYF
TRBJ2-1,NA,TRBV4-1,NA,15,TGCGCCAGCAGCCAAGAGGGGGTCTATTACAATGAGCAGTTCTTC,CASSQEGVYYNEQFF
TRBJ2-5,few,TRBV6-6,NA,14,TGTGCCAGCAGGGGGGTGGCCGAGGGCGAGACCCAGTACTTC,CASRGVAEGETQYF
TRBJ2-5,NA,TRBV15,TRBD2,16,TGTGCCACCAGCCCGAGGGCCAGGGAGGGCCAAGAGACCCAGTACTTC,CATSPRAREGQETQYF
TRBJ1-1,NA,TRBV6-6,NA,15,TGTGCCAGCAGTTACAGGGACGGGATGAACACTGAAGCTTTCTTT,CASSYRDGMNTEAFF
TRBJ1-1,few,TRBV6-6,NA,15,TGTGCCAGCAGTCCCGCGCCGACGATGAACACTGAAGCTTTCTTT,CASSPAPTMNTEAFF
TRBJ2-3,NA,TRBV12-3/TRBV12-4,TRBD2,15,TGTGCCAGCACCCCTAGCGGGAGTAGGGCAGATCCGCAGTATTTT,CASTPSGSRADPQYF
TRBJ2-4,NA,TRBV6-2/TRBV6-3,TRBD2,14,TGTGCCAGCAGTTTCCGGGACTACCAAAACATTCAGTACTTC,CASSFRDYQNIQYF
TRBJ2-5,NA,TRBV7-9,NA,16,TGTGCCAGCAGCTCCTACAGCAATTATATACAAGAGACCCAGTACTTC,CASSSYSNYIQETQYF